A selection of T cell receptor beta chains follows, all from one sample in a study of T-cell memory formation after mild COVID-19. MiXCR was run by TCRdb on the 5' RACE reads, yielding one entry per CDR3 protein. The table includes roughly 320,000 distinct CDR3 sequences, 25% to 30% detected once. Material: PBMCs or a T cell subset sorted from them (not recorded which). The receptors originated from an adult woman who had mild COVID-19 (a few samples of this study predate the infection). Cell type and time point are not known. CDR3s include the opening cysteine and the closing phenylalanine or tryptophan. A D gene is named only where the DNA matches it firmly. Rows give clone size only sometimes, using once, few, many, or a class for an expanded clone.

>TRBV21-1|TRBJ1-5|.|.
TGTGCCAGCAGCAAATCACTACCAGGGTCGGGTAGCAATCAGCCCCAGCATTTT
CASSKSLPGSGSNQPQHF
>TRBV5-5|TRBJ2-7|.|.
TGTGCCAGCAGCATCCAGCTCGGGTTCGGAAGGGGAGAGCAGTACTTC
CASSIQLGFGRGEQYF
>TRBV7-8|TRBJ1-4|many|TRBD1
TGTGCCAGCAGTTCCGACAGGGTCCCCGAAAAACTGTTTTTT
CASSSDRVPEKLFF
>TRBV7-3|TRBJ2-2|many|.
TGTGCCAGCAGCTTATTCCGCACCGGGGAGCTGTTTTTT
CASSLFRTGELFF
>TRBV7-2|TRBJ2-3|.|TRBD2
TGTGCCAGCAGCTCCATAGCGGGGGGAGGAACAGATACGCAGTATTTT
CASSSIAGGGTDTQYF
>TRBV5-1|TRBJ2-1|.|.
TGCGCCAGCAGCTTGGCGCTAGCCTCGGGGAATGAGCAGTTATTC
CASSLALASGNEQLF
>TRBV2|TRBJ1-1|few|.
TGTGCCAGCAGTGAACAGGGTCTCAACACTGAAGCTTTCTTT
CASSEQGLNTEAFF
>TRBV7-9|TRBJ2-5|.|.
TGTGCCAGCAGCTTGGAGGCTTCCGGCGGGACCCAGTACTTC
CASSLEASGGTQYF
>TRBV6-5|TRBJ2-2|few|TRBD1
TGTGCCAGCAGAAGAGCCGGGACAGGGGGCACCGGGGAGCTGTTTTTT
CASRRAGTGGTGELFF
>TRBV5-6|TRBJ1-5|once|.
TGTGCCAGCAGCTTAGGGACATTTAAGGGGCTCCAGCATTTT
CASSLGTFKGLQHF
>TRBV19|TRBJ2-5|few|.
TGTGCCAGTAGTAGAGGGTACGAGACCCAGTACTTC
CASSRGYETQYF
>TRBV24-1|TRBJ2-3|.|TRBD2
TGTGCCACCAAACCTAGCGGGAGAACAGATACGCAGTATTTT
CATKPSGRTDTQYF
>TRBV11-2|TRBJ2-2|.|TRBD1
TGTGCCAGCAGATTTGGGACAGGGGCCACCGGGGAGCTGTTTTTT
CASRFGTGATGELFF
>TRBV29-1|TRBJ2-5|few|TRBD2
TGCAGCGTTGAAGATCTGACGGGGGAGGGAGGGTTTTTAGAGACCCAGTACTTC
CSVEDLTGEGGFLETQYF
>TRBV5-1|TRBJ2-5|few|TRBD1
TGCGCCAGCAGCCGGCGGGGACAGGAGAACTCAGAGACCCAGTACTTC
CASSRRGQENSETQYF
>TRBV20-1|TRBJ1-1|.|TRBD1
TGCAGTGCTAGAGGACAGGGTGGCACTGAAGCTTTCTTT
CSARGQGGTEAFF
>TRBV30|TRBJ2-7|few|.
TGTGCCTGGAGTGTAGGGGGGGGCTACGAGCAGTACTTC
CAWSVGGGYEQYF
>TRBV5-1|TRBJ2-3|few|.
TGCGCCAGCAGCTGGGAGGATACGCAGTATTTT
CASSWEDTQYF
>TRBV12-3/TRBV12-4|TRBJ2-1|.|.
TGTGCCAGCAGCCCTGTGGGACGTCTGAACAATGAGCAGTTCTTC
CASSPVGRLNNEQFF
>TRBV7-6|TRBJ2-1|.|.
TGTGCCAGCAGCTCCCTACTAGGCGGTGAGCAGTTCTTC
CASSSLLGGEQFF
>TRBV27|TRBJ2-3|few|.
TGTGCCAGCAGTTTTTTAGGGGGCACAGATACGCAGTATTTT
CASSFLGGTDTQYF
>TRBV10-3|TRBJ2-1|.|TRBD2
TGTGCCATCAGTGAGTCTAGCGGGGGGTACAATGAGCAGTTCTTC
CAISESSGGYNEQFF